The 31 T cell receptor beta chains reported below all come from one sample, sequenced in a study of T cell changes during pregnancy in multiple sclerosis (dated by TCRdb to about 2019). The library was built by means of the immunoSEQ multiplex PCR assay. TCRdb stores this immuneACCESS table with in-frame sequences only. Part of the clones is absent; in the studies checked, under half of the shortfall reflects unresolved V genes, and no reason is known for the rest. This sample gives around 130,000 clones in total; roughly 92% of them show up just once. The ten largest clones capture approximately 6.2% of the sample. This specimen was peripheral blood, taken before pregnancy. The receptors shown here come from a female donor with multiple sclerosis, enrolled in a pregnancy study.

This chain joins TRBV6-1 and TRBJ2-7, with D possibly TRBD2 on 6 matching bases. V was shortened by 7 bases and J by 4 bases, with 20 bases between the two germline ends. The CDR3 is made up of 15 amino acids. Germline-derived CDR1 and CDR2 are MNHNS and SASEGT. CDR3 sequence: CASNRRGSGGYEQYF. The DNA of the CDR3 is TGTGCCAGCAATAGACGGGGGAGCGGTGGGTACGAGCAGTACTTC.

This chain uses TRBV5-4 with TRBJ2-2; D is ambiguous. With 4 bases removed from V and 1 base from J, the gap between germline ends came to 2 bases. This CDR3 has 12 residues. Germline values: CDR1 SGHNT, CDR2 YYREEE (reference sequence). CDR3 in DNA: TGTGCCAGCAGCCAGAACACCGGGGAGCTGTTTTTT. Translating gives CASSQNTGELFF.

The rearrangement links TRBV5-1 to TRBJ2-1; 12 bases align to TRBD2. The CDR3 is 17 residues long. With V trimmed by 7 bases and J by 9 bases, 17 bases remained unmatched. Per the germline V gene, CDR1 is SGHRS and CDR2 is YFSETQ. This chain's CDR3 is CASQEASGRASGGEQFF. CDR3 nucleotide sequence: TGCGCCAGCCAAGAGGCTAGCGGGAGGGCGTCGGGGGGTGAGCAGTTCTTC.

The chain carries TRBV7-3 and TRBJ2-3; TRBD1 aligns across 9 bases. The germline V gene has CDR1 SGHTA and CDR2 FQGTGA. The CDR3 loop spans 14 amino acids. V lost 6 bases to trimming and J lost 5 bases; unmatched junction nucleotides: 6. CDR3 region: CASSPDRGGDTQYF. Written as DNA, the CDR3 is TGTGCCAGCAGTCCAGACAGGGGGGGAGATACGCAGTATTTT. Full variable domain (rest looked up from reference TRBV7-3 and TRBJ2-3): GAGVSQTPSNKVTEKGKYVELRCDPISGHTALYWYRQSLGQGPEFLIYFQGTGAADDSGLPNDRFFAVRPEGSVSTLKIQRTERGDSAVYLCASSPDRGGDTQYFGPGTRLTVL.

V usage is TRBV27 and J usage is TRBJ2-1, with TRBD2 matching over 13 bases. The CDR3 length is 15 residues. Germline-derived CDR1 and CDR2 are MNHEY and SMNVEV (reference sequence). V dropped 5 bases and J dropped 6; count of bases not matched to a gene: 4. The CDR3 sequence: CASSRTSGSLNEQFF. The CDR3 DNA reads TGTGCCAGCAGTCGGACTAGCGGGAGTCTCAATGAGCAGTTCTTC.

The V call is TRBV18, the J call TRBJ2-5; possibly TRBD1 for D (6 bases). Germline assignment: CDR1 KGHSH and CDR2 LQKENI. The CDR3 runs to 14 residues. V lost 2 bases and J lost 5, with 12 bases in between. The CDR3 sequence is CASSPDGGRETQYF. CDR3 nucleotides: TGTGCCAGCTCACCAGATGGGGGCCGGGAGACCCAGTACTTC.

The chain couples TRBV2 to TRBJ2-5, with 8 positions matching TRBD2. This CDR3 has 13 residues. V shed 2 bases and J 7 bases; nucleotides not matched to a gene: 3. Germline V gives CDR1 SNHLY, CDR2 FYNNEI. The CDR3 bases are TGTGCCAGCAGTGAACGGGAGGGAGGGACCCAGTACTTC. Its translation: CASSEREGGTQYF.

The rearrangement links TRBV9 to TRBJ2-5; 8 bases fit TRBD2. This CDR3 spans 15 amino acids. V shed 0 bases and J 2 bases; nucleotides not matched to a gene: 3. Germline lookup yields CDR1 SGDLS and CDR2 YYNGEE. The CDR3, as DNA: TGTGCCAGCAGCGTAGCCACGGGGGGGCAAGAGACCCAGTACTTC. It encodes CASSVATGGQETQYF.

The chain employs TRBV2 and TRBJ1-1; D gene uncertain. The CDR3 length is 16 residues. V shed 2 bases and J shed 0 bases, with 13 bases lying between them. CDR1 is SNHLY and CDR2 is FYNNEI in the germline V gene. This chain's CDR3 is CASSESFPQMNTEAFF. CDR3 sequence (DNA): TGTGCCAGCAGTGAATCGTTTCCCCAGATGAACACTGAAGCTTTCTTT.

The chain carries TRBV27 and TRBJ2-3; D perhaps matches TRBD1 (6 bases). Germline loops: CDR1 MNHEY, CDR2 SMNVEV (reference sequence). The CDR3 loop spans 16 amino acids. Trimming left V 2 bases short and J 2 bases short, with 14 bases between. The CDR3 bases are TGTGCCAGCAGTTTAGGGGGCCTCATCCACACAGATACGCAGTATTTT. It is translated as CASSLGGLIHTDTQYF.

V usage is TRBV14 and J usage is TRBJ1-1, with D unclear. Looked up from germline, CDR1 is SGHDN and CDR2 is FVKESK. The CDR3 loop spans 13 amino acids. V was shortened by 1 base and J by 1 base, with 4 bases between the two germline ends. The CDR3: CASSQAGNTEAFF. The CDR3 nucleotides read TGTGCCAGCAGCCAAGCAGGGAACACTGAAGCTTTCTTT.

This clone turned up a few times. The rearrangement links TRBV5-1 to TRBJ1-5; possible D gene TRBD1, 5 bases. V lost 0 bases and J 1 base, leaving 8 bases between the germline ends. CDR1 is SGHRS and CDR2 is YFSETQ in the germline V gene. This CDR3 has 15 residues. This chain's CDR3 is CASSLEGVSNQPQHF. The DNA of the CDR3 is TGCGCCAGCAGCTTGGAAGGGGTAAGCAATCAGCCCCAGCATTTT.

The chain recombines TRBV28 with TRBJ1-5; no reliable D call. The V gene lost 5 bases and the J gene lost 4 bases, with 18 bases spanning the gap. The germline V gene has CDR1 MDHEN and CDR2 SYDVKM. The length of the CDR3 is 16 residues. DNA for the CDR3: TGTGCCAGCAGTCCGGTGAGGTTCGATGGAAATCAGCCCCAGCATTTT. Translated, it gives CASSPVRFDGNQPQHF.

The rearrangement uses TRBV7-9 and TRBJ2-2; 10 nucleotides match TRBD2. This CDR3 spans 17 amino acids. After removal of 5 bases from V and 5 bases from J, the junction contained 11 bases not matched to a gene. The germline gives CDR1 SEHNR, CDR2 FQNEAQ (reference sequence). The CDR3 sequence is CASSGRSGGAWTGELFF. CDR3 sequence (DNA): TGTGCCAGCAGCGGACGGAGCGGGGGGGCATGGACCGGGGAGCTGTTTTTT.

V usage is TRBV5-1 and J usage is TRBJ1-1, with a tentative D call TRBD1 (6 bases). This CDR3 has 19 amino acids. Trimming took 2 bases from V and 1 from J, leaving 24 bases between them. Germline CDR1 reads SGHRS; CDR2 reads YFSETQ. The CDR3 is CASSFHSLGGLVANTEAFF. The CDR3 DNA reads TGCGCCAGCAGCTTCCACTCCCTGGGGGGGCTGGTAGCGAACACTGAAGCTTTCTTT. The full variable domain, rest sourced from reference TRBV5-1 and TRBJ1-1, is KAGVTQTPRYLIKTRGQQVTLSCSPISGHRSVSWYQQTPGQGLQFLFEYFSETQRNKGNFPGRFSGRQFSNSRSEMNVSTLELGDSALYLCASSFHSLGGLVANTEAFFGQGTRLTVV.

The V and J genes are TRBV6-1 and TRBJ2-7, with D maybe TRBD2 (6 bases). V lost 5 bases and J 5 bases, leaving 13 bases between the germline ends. The CDR3 sequence is 13 residues long. Per the germline V gene, CDR1 is MNHNS and CDR2 is SASEGT. The CDR3 nucleotides are TGTGCCAGCAGTCTAGCGTCCCGGAACGAGCAGTACTTC. Its translation: CASSLASRNEQYF.

The chain employs TRBV11-2 and TRBJ1-4; D is unclear. The germline V gene encodes CDR1 SGHAT and CDR2 FQNNGV. The CDR3 has 14 residues. The V end was cut by 3 bases, the J end by 7 bases, with 12 bases between. CDR3 bases: TGTGCCAGCAGCTTTGGCAGTACGTCTGAAAAACTGTTTTTT. Translating gives CASSFGSTSEKLFF.

The chain has TRBV29-1 and TRBJ2-2; 7 positions agree with TRBD1. The V and J ends lost 2 bases and 5 bases, in that order; junction bases with no gene match: 17. The CDR3 runs to 18 residues. Per the germline V gene, CDR1 is SQVTM and CDR2 is ANQGSEA. CDR3: CSVELRGTPESDTGELFF. The CDR3 nucleotides are TGCAGCGTTGAACTCAGGGGGACCCCGGAGAGCGATACCGGGGAGCTGTTTTTT.

In this sample, this clone turned up once. The genes are TRBV7-9 and TRBJ2-2, with a tentative D call TRBD2 (7 bases). The V and J ends lost 8 bases and 7 bases respectively, with 17 bases between them. The CDR3 is 14 residues long. Germline CDR1 reads SEHNR; CDR2 reads FQNEAQ (reference sequence). CDR3 nucleotides: TGTGCCAGCTCCAGGTCGGGGGGCTTCGGGGAGCTGTTTTTT. Protein sequence: CASSRSGGFGELFF.

The chain employs TRBV28 and TRBJ1-1; a possible D gene is TRBD1 (6 bases). The CDR3 sequence is 15 residues long. Trimming removed 3 bases from V and 4 bases from J, with 15 bases in between. Per germline, CDR1 MDHEN and CDR2 SYDVKM. Here the CDR3 DNA reads TGTGCCAGCAGTTTCCTACGGGGGGCGAGCACTGAAGCTTTCTTT. The encoded protein is CASSFLRGASTEAFF.

The chain combines TRBV6-5 with TRBJ1-2; D perhaps matches TRBD1 (6 bases). CDR1 is MNHEY, CDR2 SVGAGI, per germline. The CDR3 runs 14 residues. The germline V and J ends were trimmed by 7 bases and 8 bases, with 20 bases remaining between them. CDR3 sequence reads: CASTDSFQGRGYTF. In DNA form, the CDR3 reads TGTGCCAGCACCGACAGCTTTCAGGGGAGAGGCTACACCTTC.

This clone was observed a handful of times. The rearrangement joins TRBV5-1 to TRBJ1-1; D call uncertain. The ends were cut back, 0 bases at V and 1 base at J, with 7 bases in the middle. This CDR3 region has 14 residues. From germline, CDR1 is SGHRS and CDR2 YFSETQ. The CDR3 DNA is TGCGCCAGCAGCTTGGATCTCGGGAACACTGAAGCTTTCTTT. It specifies CASSLDLGNTEAFF. Using reference TRBV5-1 and TRBJ1-1 for the parts outside the CDR3, the full variable domain is KAGVTQTPRYLIKTRGQQVTLSCSPISGHRSVSWYQQTPGQGLQFLFEYFSETQRNKGNFPGRFSGRQFSNSRSEMNVSTLELGDSALYLCASSLDLGNTEAFFGQGTRLTVV.

V is TRBV10-3 and J is TRBJ1-1; D uncertain. V was clipped by 2 bases and J by 4 bases, with 11 bases between them. Looked up from germline, CDR1 is ENHRY and CDR2 is SYGVKD. The CDR3 runs to 14 residues. CDR3 nucleotides: TGTGCCATCAGTGAGGGTGGTCGGGGCACTGAAGCTTTCTTT. Translating it yields CAISEGGRGTEAFF.

The V call is TRBV5-4, the J call TRBJ1-6; no clear D. V was cut by 4 bases and J by 12 bases, with 20 bases left in between. CDR1 and CDR2 (germline): SGHNT, YYREEE (reference sequence). The CDR3 is 15 amino acids. The chain's CDR3 is CASSPREAGLRPLHF. The CDR3 DNA reads as TGTGCCAGCAGCCCCCGGGAGGCGGGATTGAGACCCCTCCACTTT.

V gene TRBV6-5 combines with J gene TRBJ1-3, with D unresolved. The V end was cut by 6 bases, the J end by 0 bases, with 6 bases between. The CDR3 contains 13 residues. CDR1 is MNHEY, CDR2 SVGAGI, per germline. CDR3 coding DNA: TGTGCCAGCAGGATAGTCTCTGGAAACACCATATATTTT. This sequence encodes CASRIVSGNTIYF.

J is TRBJ2-1 and V is TRBV11-2, with TRBD2 matching over 10 bases. The CDR3 spans 17 residues. Germline V gives CDR1 SGHAT, CDR2 FQNNGV. The J segment lost 3 bases and the V segment lost 1 base, leaving 6 bases of the junction unmatched. The chain's CDR3 is CASSLAGAGGNYNEQFF. In DNA, the CDR3 is TGTGCCAGCAGCTTAGCTGGAGCGGGGGGGAACTACAATGAGCAGTTCTTC.

This clone was detected once. CDR3 residues: CASSLSRADVTGELFF. The CDR3 bases are TGTGCCAGCAGTTTATCGAGGGCAGATGTCACCGGGGAGCTGTTTTTT. The chain carries TRBV27 and TRBJ2-2; weak D call: TRBD2 (5 bases). The CDR3 runs 16 residues. Trimming pared 0 bases from V and 4 bases from J, leaving 12 bases between. Germline V gene sequence: CDR1 MNHEY, CDR2 SMNVEV (reference sequence).

This clone appeared once. The chain employs TRBV5-1 and TRBJ2-2; 12 nucleotides align to TRBD1. Germline V lookup: CDR1 SGHRS, CDR2 YFSETQ. The CDR3 loop spans 19 amino acids. Trimming cost V 3 bases and J 3 bases; bases outside gene matches: 12. CDR3 region: CASSWGTGGASDDTGELFF. DNA of the CDR3: TGCGCCAGCAGCTGGGGGACAGGGGGCGCCTCCGACGACACCGGGGAGCTGTTTTTT.

J is TRBJ2-5 and V is TRBV5-4; D is perhaps TRBD1 (6 bases). Germline loops: CDR1 SGHNT, CDR2 YYREEE (reference sequence). The germline V and J ends were trimmed by 4 bases and 3 bases, with 13 bases remaining between them. The CDR3 runs 14 residues. CDR3 DNA: TGTGCCAGCAGCCCCCGGGACACGAAAGAGACCCAGTACTTC. It specifies CASSPRDTKETQYF.

This sequence joins TRBV7-6 and TRBJ2-7; no clear D gene. Germline V lookup: CDR1 SGHVS, CDR2 FNYEAQ. Trimming took 1 base from V and 0 from J, leaving 7 bases between them. The CDR3 is 14 residues long. This CDR3 reads CASSLGQFSYEQYF. The CDR3 nucleotides read TGTGCCAGCAGCTTAGGGCAGTTCTCCTACGAGCAGTACTTC.

This chain connects TRBV27 to TRBJ2-1; 12 bases align to TRBD2. Germline V gives CDR1 MNHEY, CDR2 SMNVEV (reference sequence). The CDR3 sequence is 16 residues long. V trimming: 5 bases; J trimming: 0 bases; junction bases outside the gene matches: 2. The CDR3 here is CASSRTSGASYNEQFF. The CDR3 DNA is TGTGCCAGCAGTAGGACTAGCGGGGCCTCCTACAATGAGCAGTTCTTC.